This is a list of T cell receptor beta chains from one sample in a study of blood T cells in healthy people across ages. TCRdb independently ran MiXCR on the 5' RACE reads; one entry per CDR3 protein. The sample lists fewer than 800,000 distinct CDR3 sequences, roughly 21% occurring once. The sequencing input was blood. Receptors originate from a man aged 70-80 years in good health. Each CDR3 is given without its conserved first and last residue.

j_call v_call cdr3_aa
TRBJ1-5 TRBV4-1 ASSGAGLSNQPQH
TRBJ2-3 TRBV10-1 ASSPGSSTDTQY
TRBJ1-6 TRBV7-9 ASGGKDNSPLH
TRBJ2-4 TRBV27 ASSDRTSQAKNIQY
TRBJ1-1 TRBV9 ASSVEPWRQEKTRTEAF
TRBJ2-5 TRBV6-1 ASSPGTRVSLQETQY
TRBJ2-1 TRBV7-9 ASSSGQGRKAYEQF
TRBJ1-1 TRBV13 ASSGQQNTEAF
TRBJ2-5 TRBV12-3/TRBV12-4 ASRYSGPRETQY
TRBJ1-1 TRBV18 ASSPNDRARAF
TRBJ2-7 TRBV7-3 ASSLAPQPGTFEQY
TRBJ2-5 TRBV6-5 ASRRQGAKTQY
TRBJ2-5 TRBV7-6 ASNPGKGETQY
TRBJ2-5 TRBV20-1 SARESGRGETQY
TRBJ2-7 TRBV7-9 ASTRPGEYEQY